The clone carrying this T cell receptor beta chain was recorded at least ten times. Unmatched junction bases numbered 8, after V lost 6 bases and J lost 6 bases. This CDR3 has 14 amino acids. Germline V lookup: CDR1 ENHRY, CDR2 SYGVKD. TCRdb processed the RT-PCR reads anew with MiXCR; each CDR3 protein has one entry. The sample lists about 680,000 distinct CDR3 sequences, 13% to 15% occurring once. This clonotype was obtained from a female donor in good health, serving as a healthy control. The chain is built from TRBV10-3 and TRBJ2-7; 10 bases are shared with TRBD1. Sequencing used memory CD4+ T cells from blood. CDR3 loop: CAIRSGTGAVEQYF. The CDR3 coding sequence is TGTGCCATCAGGTCCGGGACAGGGGCTGTCGAGCAGTACTTC.